Only a few counts were recorded for the clone carrying this T cell receptor (beta chain). What it binds is not known. V dropped 0 bases and J dropped 3 bases, with 9 bases sitting between them. The CDR3 totals 15 residues. Germline lookup yields CDR1 SGHDN and CDR2 FVKESK. The data originate from a study of spatial heterogeneity in lung cancer. Time point of the sample: sample taken at primary tumor resection. TCRdb reprocessed the 5' RACE reads via MiXCR and lists one record per CDR3 protein. The table shows 9,000 to 9,500 distinct CDR3 sequences, with 6% to 6.5% occurring only once. Findings and caveats of the study: Expanded intratumoral alpha and beta TCR counts tracked tumor mutation counts.

The rearrangement joins TRBV14 to TRBJ1-3, with D perhaps matching TRBD1 (5 bases). Sequencing used lung tumor tissue, obtained at surgery. This TCR came from a male donor with early-stage non-small cell lung cancer. The CDR3 region is CASSQEGRVGNTIYF. The CDR3 region has the DNA TGTGCCAGCAGCCAAGAGGGACGGGTTGGAAACACCATATATTTT.